This record covers a single TCR beta chain. Its antigen is unidentified. The data were obtained in a study of blood T cells in healthy people across ages. Study-level findings and limits: What prevented conclusive comparison of naive and antigen-experienced cells was that PBMCs were unsorted.

V lost 1 base and J lost 3, with 12 bases in between. This CDR3 is built from 14 residues. The germline V gene has CDR1 DFQATT and CDR2 SNEGSKA (reference sequence). The use of a sample-barcoded 5' primer and a J-beta primer mix characterized a second PCR of 7 to 11 cycles. Tagging of each cDNA molecule was performed by a template-switch adaptor with 12 random nucleotides. Paired-end reads containing CDR3 totaled no fewer than 3 million for each sample. TCRdb called the 5' RACE reads again in MiXCR, with one record for every CDR3 protein. The sample holds about a million distinct CDR3 sequences; roughly half are singletons and the top ten take 20% to 25%.

This sequence was found in a woman aged 55-75 years in good health. Sequencing was performed on blood. This chain links TRBV20-1 with TRBJ1-1; D might be TRBD1 (6 bases). In DNA form, the CDR3 reads TGCAGTGCTAGAGGCGGGACATACTACACTGAAGCTTTCTTT. It translates to CSARGGTYYTEAFF.